The present entry profiles one T cell receptor beta chain with its context. There is no known antigen for this receptor. No much larger clone is present one base from it, and per-base qualities are unavailable. TCRbeta libraries were sequenced on an Illumina MiSeq, averaging approximately 41,000 productive templates per sample. Multiplex PCR amplification was used to generate TCRbeta CDR3 libraries with the immunoSEQ assay. In the original analysis: Repertoire diversity was calculated as previously defined, and values close to 0 indicated extremely monoclonal samples. TCRdb carries this immuneACCESS record with in-frame sequences only. Its versions omit some clonotypes, under half of them owing to an unresolved V gene in the studies checked, with the rest unexplained. The V and J calls and clone size were taken over from that table, and D and trimming were inferred from the DNA. Within this sample are over 10,000 clones, with more than 65% of them counted one time only. The ten largest clones take up under 65% of the sample.

The data were taken from a study of STAT3 mutations in large granular lymphocyte leukemia (dated by TCRdb to between 2017 and 2020). With regard to the full study: Canonical activating STAT3 mutations were detected in roughly half of the longitudinally sequenced T-LGLL patients. More than half of T-LGLL patients received one or more immunosuppressive therapy regimens, with hematologic response in over 35% of those treated. To reconstruct clonal hierarchy and dynamics, serial deep sequencing of TCRbeta CDR3 and STAT3 was performed in patients with T-cell large granular lymphocyte leukemia. Roughly 18 representative T-LGLL cases were selected from an initial cohort of 207 LGL patients for longitudinal TCRbeta and STAT3 sequencing. As controls, the study also included longitudinal sequencing of two patients with natural killer LGL leukemia. On average, sequencing was done at under 5 time points per patient, with the number of samplings ranging from 2 to 8. Paper-wide results and their limitations: In about 30% of the 18 patients, TCR clonotype switching occurred after therapy, and every newly emerging clone was STAT3 wild type. Persisting codominant clonotypes in some patients meant a small but highly pathogenic clone may have been missed. The linking of therapy response to changes in TCR clonal burden was complicated by variable intervals between samplings and differing treatment regimens. Because no samples were available when a clone first appeared, clonal expansion had to be inferred from samplings taken at other points. At least one immunodominant TCRbeta clonotype was present in every T-LGLL patient, and multiple immunodominant subclonotypes appeared in about half of the T-LGLL patients. The burden of the dominant TCR clone was higher than the STAT3 mutant burden in several patients, which suggests that the STAT3 mutation arose secondarily inside a clone that had already expanded.

The same DNA, extracted from blood mononuclear cells, served for both TCR sequencing and STAT3 sequencing. The sequenced sample was peripheral blood mononuclear cells. This sequence was found in a man in his 60s with T-cell large granular lymphocyte leukemia. Some clones in this sample may be carry-over from other donors' samples. The age is the age at diagnosis.

The CDR3 protein is CSVVTGGISEAFF. The DNA reads as follows: TGCAGCGTTGTTACAGGGGGCATATCTGAAGCTTTCTTT. Recombination linked TRBV29-1 to TRBJ1-1; 9 bases in the junction line up with TRBD1. Unmatched junction bases come to 6, with V trimmed by 4 bases and J by 6 bases. The CDR3 goes from the cysteine to the phenylalanine over 13 residues. Kept here is only the CDR3 DNA, which spans 39 bases and is read in frame from base 1. Sequences SQVTM (CDR1) and ANQGSEA (CDR2) are obtained from the germline V gene.